This passage covers 29 T cell receptor beta chains from one sample sequenced in a study of identical twins. One entry per CDR3 protein, called by TCRdb with MiXCR from the 5' RACE reads. The data show a few hundred thousand distinct CDR3 sequences, about 8% seen once. The same sample was also used in a study of yellow fever vaccine responses in identical twins.

Sequencing was performed on CD8+ T cells sorted from blood. All receptors derive from a woman aged 18-35 years in good health.

This clonotype occurred many times. This rearrangement joins TRBV29-1 to TRBJ1-1; D uncertain. In germline, CDR1 is SQVTM, CDR2 ANQGSEA. The CDR3 covers 11 residues. V was trimmed by 7 bases and J by 5 bases, leaving 11 bases between them. In nucleotides, the CDR3 is TGCAGCGCTGCATTGGGGACTGAAGCTTTCTTT. Encoded protein: CSAALGTEAFF.

The genes are TRBV4-2 and TRBJ1-6; D is perhaps TRBD1 (6 bases). The CDR3 totals 16 residues. V gave up 2 bases and J gave up 1 base, with 9 bases separating them. The germline CDR1 and CDR2 sequences are LGHNA and YNFKEQ. Here the CDR3 DNA reads TGTGCCAGCAGCCAACGACAGGATTCCTATAATTCACCCCTCCACTTT. It translates to CASSQRQDSYNSPLHF.

The chain uses TRBV11-2 and TRBJ2-5; TRBD2 matches at 15 bases. There are 16 residues in the CDR3. The J segment lost 5 bases and the V segment lost 5 bases, leaving 6 bases of the junction unmatched. Germline CDR1 is SGHAT and CDR2 is FQNNGV. Here the CDR3 DNA reads TGTGCCAGCAGCCCTGGACTAGCGGGGGGGCTTGAGACCCAGTACTTC. This encodes CASSPGLAGGLETQYF.

This chain links TRBV5-6 with TRBJ2-7; 8 bases agree with TRBD2. CDR3 size: 15 residues. The ends lost 2 bases at V and 1 base at J; junction bases unmatched: 5. Germline V gene data show CDR1 as SGHDT and CDR2 as YYEEEE. CDR3 sequence reads: CASSFTSGPSYEQYF. DNA of the CDR3: TGTGCCAGCAGCTTCACTAGCGGTCCTTCCTACGAGCAGTACTTC.

A note on this clonotype: One junction end does not reproduce the germline sequence, and a read error may be involved. CDR3 nucleotide sequence: TGTGGCAGCACCTCGACAGGGGTACCCTACGAGCAGTACTTC. This encodes CGSTSTGVPYEQYF. This chain links TRBV27 with TRBJ2-7, with 8 bases that match TRBD1. The CDR3 runs 14 residues. From germline, CDR1 is MNHEY and CDR2 SMNVEV (reference sequence).

This clonotype was found many times. The chain links TRBV7-9 to TRBJ1-4, with D perhaps matching TRBD1 (6 bases). V lost 3 bases and J lost 3, with 14 bases in between. CDR3 length: 16 residues. CDR1 and CDR2 from the germline V gene are SEHNR and FQNEAQ (reference sequence). CDR3 coding DNA: TGTGCCAGCAGCTTGCCCCGGGACACCTCTAATGAAAAACTGTTTTTT. Its protein is CASSLPRDTSNEKLFF.

This clonotype came up many times. The chain carries TRBV4-1 and TRBJ1-2; D is unclear. There are 13 residues in the CDR3. The ends were cut back, 1 base at V and 3 bases at J, with 6 bases in the middle. Germline values: CDR1 MGHRA, CDR2 YSYEKL. The CDR3 nucleotides are TGCGCCAGCAGCCAAGGGGGAGACTATGGCTACACCTTC. This translates into CASSQGGDYGYTF.

At least ten counts were recorded for this clonotype. CDR3 DNA: TGCGCCAGCAGCTGGGACAGGGACTCACCCCTCCACTTT. Protein sequence: CASSWDRDSPLHF. The genes are TRBV5-1 and TRBJ1-6, with TRBD1 matching 9 bases. CDR1 SGHRS and CDR2 YFSETQ come from the germline V gene. CDR3 length: 13 amino acids. The ends lost 3 bases at V and 10 bases at J; junction bases unmatched: 2.

The chain is built from TRBV3-1 and TRBJ2-7, with TRBD2 as a possible D gene (5 bases). The V and J ends lost 0 bases and 1 base respectively, with 13 bases between them. Germline assignment: CDR1 LGHDT and CDR2 YNNKEL (reference sequence). The CDR3 totals 16 residues. The CDR3 coding sequence is TGTGCCAGCAGCCAAGATTCGGGGTATAGGTCCTACGAGCAGTACTTC. Its translation is CASSQDSGYRSYEQYF.

This clonotype has a single count. J is TRBJ2-3 and V is TRBV4-1, with 7 bases aligning to TRBD2. The J segment lost 3 bases and the V segment lost 3 bases, leaving 12 bases of the junction unmatched. Germline values: CDR1 MGHRA, CDR2 YSYEKL. This CDR3 contains 17 residues. The DNA of the CDR3 is TGCGCCAGCAGCCAGGATAGCGGGTACGTGGCGACAGATACGCAGTATTTT. Protein product: CASSQDSGYVATDTQYF.

There are a few counts of this clonotype. The chain is built from TRBV15 and TRBJ2-3; 7 bases are a match to TRBD1. Trimming removed 0 bases from V and 5 bases from J; junction bases left unmatched: 5. Germline V CDR1 and CDR2: LNHNV, YYDKDF (reference sequence). The CDR3 totals 15 residues. CDR3 in amino acids: CATSRDRGQRDTQYF. The CDR3, as DNA: TGTGCCACCAGCAGAGATCGGGGACAGAGAGATACGCAGTATTTT.

There are many counts of this clonotype. The chain carries TRBV6-4 and TRBJ2-2, with 9 bases matching TRBD1. CDR1 and CDR2 from the germline V gene are MRHNA and SNTAGT. This CDR3 is 16 amino acids long. J lost 4 bases, V lost 4 bases, and 7 bases had no gene match. The CDR3: CASSAGPGQGTGELFF. As DNA, the CDR3 is TGTGCCAGCAGTGCCGGGCCGGGACAGGGCACCGGGGAGCTGTTTTTT.

This clonotype was seen only a few times. The rearrangement links TRBV6-2 or TRBV6-3 to TRBJ2-1; 9 nucleotides agree with TRBD2. The ends lost 0 bases at V and 3 bases at J; junction bases unmatched: 3. The CDR3 runs 16 residues. Germline V CDR1 and CDR2: MNHEY, SVGEGT. The CDR3 loop is CASSYSAGGGYNEQFF. The CDR3 DNA is TGTGCCAGCAGTTACTCGGCGGGAGGGGGCTACAATGAGCAGTTCTTC.

With regard to this clonotype: A single base separates this from a much larger clone, so it may be a read error. This chain uses TRBV12-3 or TRBV12-4 with TRBJ2-3, with TRBD2 identical over 10 bases. V was pared by 10 bases and J by 1 base, with 17 bases of the junction left unmatched. This CDR3 comprises 18 residues. The CDR3 protein is CAISRTSGEEWGTDTQYF. In DNA, the CDR3 is TGTGCCATCAGCCGAACTAGCGGGGAAGAATGGGGCACAGATACGCAGTATTTT.

There are many counts of this clonotype. The chain employs TRBV4-3 and TRBJ2-5; D is perhaps TRBD1 (6 bases). The length of the CDR3 is 15 residues. Trimming shortened V by 2 bases and J by 2 bases, and 12 bases separated the two germline ends. Germline-derived CDR1 and CDR2 are LGHNA and YSLEER. The CDR3 DNA is TGCGCCAGCAGCCAAAGCCGGGACACACAAGAGACCCAGTACTTC. Residues: CASSQSRDTQETQYF.

This clonotype has a count of ten or more. The chain has TRBV27 and TRBJ2-7; D is undetermined. This CDR3 spans 12 amino acids. CDR1 is MNHEY, CDR2 SMNVEV, per germline (reference sequence). V was pared by 4 bases and J by 1 base, with 5 bases between. The CDR3 DNA is TGTGCCAGCAGTTCCGGGTCCTACGAGCAGTACTTC. Translated: CASSSGSYEQYF.

The genes are TRBV6-1 and TRBJ2-2; 12 bases line up with TRBD1. Germline values: CDR1 MNHNS, CDR2 SASEGT. CDR3 size: 15 residues. Unmatched junction bases numbered 5, after V lost 6 bases and J lost 6 bases. The CDR3 nucleotides read TGTGCCAGCAGCGGGACAGGGGGCGTCTCCGGGGAGCTGTTTTTT. Translated, it gives CASSGTGGVSGELFF.

This clonotype was counted ten times or more. This chain connects TRBV28 to TRBJ1-5, with D perhaps matching TRBD1 (5 bases). CDR1 and CDR2 from the germline V gene are MDHEN and SYDVKM. This CDR3 region has 15 residues. The V gene lost 2 bases and the J gene lost 7 bases, with 15 bases spanning the gap. Here the CDR3 reads CASSLTIEGSQPQHF. The CDR3 DNA follows: TGTGCCAGCAGTTTAACAATTGAGGGGAGCCAGCCCCAGCATTTT.

This clonotype was seen only a few times. This sequence joins TRBV29-1 and TRBJ1-2, with TRBD1 matching 9 bases. J lost 4 bases, V lost 6 bases, and 6 bases had no gene match. CDR1 SQVTM and CDR2 ANQGSEA come from the germline V gene. CDR3 length: 13 residues. The CDR3 reads CSVAGQGSYGYTF. Written as DNA, the CDR3 is TGCAGCGTGGCGGGACAGGGCAGCTATGGCTACACCTTC.

This clonotype was seen only a few times. The CDR3 sequence: CSARDTSGNTGELFF. CDR3 sequence (DNA): TGCAGTGCTAGAGATACTAGCGGGAACACCGGGGAGCTGTTTTTT. V usage is TRBV20-1 and J usage is TRBJ2-2; TRBD2 matches 8 bases. This CDR3 comprises 15 residues. Germline V gene sequence: CDR1 DFQATT, CDR2 SNEGSKA (reference sequence). The ends lost 0 bases at V and 1 base at J; junction bases unmatched: 1.

Here the CDR3 reads CASLASEYNEQFF. CDR3 DNA: TGTGCCAGCTTAGCTAGCGAGTACAATGAGCAGTTCTTC. The gene calls are TRBV12-3 or TRBV12-4 and TRBJ2-1; D is possibly TRBD2 (6 bases). V dropped 8 bases and J dropped 4 bases, with 12 bases sitting between them. This CDR3 is built from 13 residues.

This clonotype occurred a few times. This rearrangement joins TRBV27 to TRBJ1-2; tentatively, D is TRBD1 (6 bases). Germline lookup yields CDR1 MNHEY and CDR2 SMNVEV (reference sequence). This CDR3 is 15 amino acids long. Trimming took off 6 bases at V and 2 bases at J, with 16 bases between the two ends. The CDR3 nucleotides are TGTGCCAGCAGCCTGTACACGGGACACAACTATGGCTACACCTTC. Translation gives CASSLYTGHNYGYTF.

This chain connects TRBV18 to TRBJ2-1, with 8 bases fitting TRBD1. The CDR3 sequence is 14 residues long. CDR1 is KGHSH and CDR2 is LQKENI in the germline V gene. The junction had 9 bases not matched to a gene; V was cut back by 6 bases and J by 8 bases. CDR3 sequence reads: CASSFRGRVDEQFF. As DNA, the CDR3 is TGTGCCAGCTCGTTCAGGGGGCGCGTGGATGAGCAGTTCTTC.

This clonotype was seen ten or more times. This sequence joins TRBV3-1 and TRBJ2-1; no reliable D call. The V gene's germline CDR1 is LGHDT and CDR2 YNNKEL (reference sequence). The CDR3 loop spans 15 amino acids. V gave up 0 bases and J gave up 4 bases, with 10 bases separating them. The CDR3 region has the DNA TGTGCCAGCAGCCAAGATGCAGAACCTTACAATGAGCAGTTCTTC. Amino acids: CASSQDAEPYNEQFF.

This clonotype came up many times. The chain employs TRBV20-1 and TRBJ2-1, with unresolved D. The CDR3 totals 14 residues. The germline V gene encodes CDR1 DFQATT and CDR2 SNEGSKA (reference sequence). V lost 0 bases and J lost 3, with 9 bases in between. The chain's CDR3 is CSARDTSHYNEQFF. Written as DNA, the CDR3 is TGCAGTGCTAGAGATACTTCTCACTACAATGAGCAGTTCTTC.

The rearrangement links TRBV14 to TRBJ2-6; no clear D. The CDR3 covers 17 residues. V was pared by 5 bases and J by 4 bases, with 18 bases between. Germline V gives CDR1 SGHDN, CDR2 FVKESK. The CDR3 reads CASSDELALAGANVLTF. CDR3 coding DNA: TGTGCCAGCAGCGACGAGCTGGCTCTCGCGGGGGCCAACGTCCTGACTTTC.

The chain couples TRBV7-2 to TRBJ2-1, with TRBD2 matching 7 bases. V was pared by 5 bases and J by 4 bases, with 8 bases of the junction left unmatched. This CDR3 spans 15 amino acids. Germline V gene lookup returns CDR1 SGHTA and CDR2 FQGNSA. This chain's CDR3 is CASSPLGGDYNEQFF. CDR3 nucleotides: TGTGCCAGCAGCCCCTTGGGGGGGGATTACAATGAGCAGTTCTTC.

This clonotype has a handful of counts. V is TRBV4-3 and J is TRBJ2-3; unclear D gene. This CDR3 is 17 amino acids long. CDR1 and CDR2 from the germline V gene are LGHNA and YSLEER. Trimming took 4 bases from V and 2 from J, leaving 19 bases between them. This chain's CDR3 is CASSPQEPIYHTDTQYF. CDR3 sequence (DNA): TGCGCCAGCAGCCCTCAAGAGCCCATCTATCACACAGATACGCAGTATTTT.

This clonotype has a handful of counts. This sequence joins TRBV7-9 and TRBJ1-3; tentative D call: TRBD1 (5 bases). This CDR3 spans 15 amino acids. The germline V gene encodes CDR1 SEHNR and CDR2 FQNEAQ (reference sequence). Trimming removed 6 bases at V and 0 bases at J, with 12 bases between. This CDR3 is CASRGQGTSGNTIYF. The CDR3 DNA sequence: TGTGCCAGCAGGGGGCAGGGAACCTCTGGAAACACCATATATTTT.